A selection of T cell receptor beta chains follows, all from one sample in a study of T cell repertoires in cytomegalovirus infection. Their cognate antigens are unknown. TCRdb re-derived calls from the reads in MiXCR, one entry per CDR3 protein. The data hold some 320,000 distinct CDR3 sequences, with 29% observed a single time. The sample in question was cultured PBMCs, obtained from culture after CMV antigen stimulation. The receptors originated from a human donor in good health (CMV status not recorded). Some clones in this sample may be carry-over from other donors' samples. Each CDR3 is given with its conserved first and last residue. The D gene is left open where the match is weak. A clone size is listed for some rows: how often the clone was seen (once, few, many), or a class if it is expanded.

clone_size	v_call	d_call	j_call	cdr3_aa	cdr3_nt
few	TRBV2	TRBD1	TRBJ2-7	CASSEATGLHEQYF	TGTGCCAGCAGTGAGGCGACAGGGCTCCACGAGCAGTACTTC
many	TRBV7-6	-	TRBJ2-1	CASSLGDEQFF	TGTGCCAGCAGTCTGGGGGATGAGCAGTTCTTC
few	TRBV28	TRBD2	TRBJ2-1	CASSFLLAETGTYNEQFF	TGTGCCAGCAGTTTCCTACTAGCGGAGACGGGTACCTACAATGAGCAGTTCTTC
few	TRBV2	TRBD1	TRBJ1-1	CASTRDSNTEAFF	TGTGCCAGCACGAGGGACAGTAACACTGAAGCTTTCTTT
few	TRBV11-2	TRBD1	TRBJ1-3	CATWGRGGKGNTIYF	TGTGCCACCTGGGGTAGAGGGGGCAAAGGAAACACCATATATTTT
many	TRBV7-8	TRBD2	TRBJ2-3	CASSTGLAGGPDTQYF	TGTGCCAGCAGCACCGGACTAGCGGGAGGGCCAGATACGCAGTATTTT
few	TRBV2	-	TRBJ2-1	CASSGGQRHYNEQFF	TGTGCCAGCAGTGGCGGGCAGCGGCACTACAATGAGCAGTTCTTC
-	TRBV20-1	-	TRBJ1-1	CSAKKGGGNTEAFF	TGCAGTGCTAAAAAGGGAGGAGGTAACACTGAAGCTTTCTTT
-	TRBV28	-	TRBJ2-3	CANSGRQDTDTQYF	TGTGCCAACTCCGGACGACAGGACACAGATACGCAGTATTTT
-	TRBV28	-	TRBJ1-1	CASSFTRTDLIF	TGTGCCAGCAGTTTCACACGGACCGACCTAATCTTT
-	TRBV12-3/TRBV12-4	TRBD1	TRBJ1-2	CASSSGTAVYGYTF	TGTGCCAGCAGTTCCGGGACAGCCGTCTATGGCTACACCTTC
few	TRBV5-1	-	TRBJ1-2	CASSLEPLVGYGYTF	TGCGCCAGCAGCTTGGAACCTCTCGTCGGTTATGGCTACACCTTC
many	TRBV28	TRBD1	TRBJ2-5	CASTQGTGGQETQYF	TGTGCCAGCACCCAAGGGACAGGGGGACAAGAGACCCAGTACTTC
few	TRBV24-1	-	TRBJ2-1	CATSDTDFNEQFF	TGTGCCACCAGTGATACAGACTTCAATGAGCAGTTCTTC
few	TRBV5-1	TRBD1	TRBJ2-6	CASSPGTGGSLSGANVLTF	TGCGCCAGCAGTCCCGGGACAGGGGGCTCTCTCTCTGGGGCCAACGTCCTGACTTTC
once	TRBV9	TRBD2	TRBJ2-1	CASSALAGGPYNELFF	TGTGCCAGCAGCGCCTTAGCGGGGGGACCCTACAATGAGCTGTTCTTC
-	TRBV7-2	-	TRBJ2-3	CASSSTDEGTQYF	TGTGCCAGCAGCTCGACGGACGAGGGTACGCAGTATTTT
-	TRBV4-2	TRBD2	TRBJ2-5	CASSQDLTSGSETQYF	TGTGCCAGCAGCCAAGACTTAACTAGCGGGAGCGAGACCCAGTACTTC
-	TRBV6-1	-	TRBJ1-5	CASSEGRGSNQPQHF	TGTGCCAGCAGTGAAGGGCGTGGGAGCAATCAGCCCCAGCATTTT
-	TRBV2	-	TRBJ1-1	CASSEEAMNTEAFF	TGTGCCAGCAGTGAAGAGGCAATGAACACTGAAGCTTTCTTT
-	TRBV11-2	-	TRBJ2-7	CASSLRTPGEQYF	TGTGCCAGCAGCTTACGAACCCCGGGTGAGCAGTACTTC
-	TRBV7-2	-	TRBJ2-1	CASSLAADEQFF	TGTGCCAGCAGCTTAGCCGCCGACGAGCAGTTCTTC
-	TRBV20-1	TRBD2	TRBJ2-2	CSARVAGGPAGELFF	TGCAGTGCTAGAGTTGCGGGGGGGCCCGCCGGGGAGCTGTTTTTT
many	TRBV28	-	TRBJ2-1	CASSSPGPTASNYNEQFF	TGTGCCAGCAGTTCCCCAGGTCCGACAGCCTCTAACTACAATGAGCAGTTCTTC
-	TRBV20-1	-	TRBJ1-5	CSASFGSAQPQHF	TGCAGTGCTAGCTTCGGATCGGCCCAGCCCCAGCATTTT
-	TRBV10-3	-	TRBJ2-2	CAIGRGPGELFF	TGTGCCATCGGACGGGGTCCCGGGGAGCTGTTTTTT
few	TRBV19	TRBD1	TRBJ1-2	CAGKSGQNSKGYTF	TGTGCCGGAAAATCGGGACAGAACTCTAAAGGCTACACCTTC
many	TRBV11-1	TRBD2	TRBJ2-1	CASSFLAGWLFF	TGTGCCAGCAGCTTTCTAGCGGGATGGTTGTTCTTC
few	TRBV7-9	-	TRBJ1-2	CASNLGTRGVYGYTF	TGTGCCAGCAACCTAGGGACCCGAGGGGTTTATGGCTACACCTTC
many	TRBV7-6	TRBD1	TRBJ2-5	CASSNTGGGPETQYF	TGTGCCAGCAGCAACACAGGGGGCGGCCCAGAGACCCAGTACTTC
few	TRBV6-6	TRBD1	TRBJ1-1	CASSQRTGEAFF	TGTGCCAGCAGTCAAAGGACAGGGGAAGCTTTCTTT
many	TRBV27	-	TRBJ1-2	CASSLSTESYGYTF	TGTGCCAGCAGTTTATCGACAGAGTCTTATGGCTACACCTTC
few	TRBV7-8	TRBD1	TRBJ1-4	CASSSPAGQRDEKLFF	TGTGCCAGCAGCTCTCCGGCGGGACAGCGAGATGAAAAACTGTTTTTT
-	TRBV19	TRBD2	TRBJ2-4	CASSISPSGRDIQYF	TGTGCCAGTAGTATATCCCCTAGCGGGCGGGACATTCAGTACTTC
few	TRBV4-1	-	TRBJ1-2	CASSQEKGMGYTF	TGCGCCAGCAGCCAAGAAAAGGGGATGGGCTACACCTTC
-	TRBV7-2	-	TRBJ2-5	CASSNPERNQETQYF	TGTGCCAGCAGCAACCCGGAGAGGAATCAAGAGACCCAGTACTTC
few	TRBV6-6	TRBD1	TRBJ2-5	CASRGRTGQETQYF	TGTGCCAGCAGGGGCCGGACAGGGCAAGAGACCCAGTACTTC
-	TRBV27	TRBD1	TRBJ1-1	CASSLGQGLYTEAFF	TGTGCCAGCAGTCTTGGACAGGGGCTTTACACTGAAGCTTTCTTT
few	TRBV5-5	-	TRBJ1-2	CASSPGEASDYGYTF	TGTGCCAGCAGCCCGGGTGAAGCGAGCGACTATGGCTACACCTTC
few	TRBV7-2	-	TRBJ1-5	CASSTGYYSNQPQHF	TGTGCCAGCAGTACAGGGTATTATAGCAATCAGCCCCAGCATTTT
few	TRBV6-5	-	TRBJ1-4	CASSYVANEKLFF	TGTGCCAGCAGTTACGTGGCTAATGAAAAACTGTTTTTT
-	TRBV6-1	-	TRBJ2-7	CASRRGTQTPYEQYF	TGTGCCAGCAGGCGCGGGACCCAGACCCCCTACGAGCAGTACTTC
-	TRBV7-8	TRBD1	TRBJ1-1	CASSLGGGQWTTEAFF	TGTGCCAGCAGCTTAGGGGGGGGACAGTGGACCACTGAAGCTTTCTTT